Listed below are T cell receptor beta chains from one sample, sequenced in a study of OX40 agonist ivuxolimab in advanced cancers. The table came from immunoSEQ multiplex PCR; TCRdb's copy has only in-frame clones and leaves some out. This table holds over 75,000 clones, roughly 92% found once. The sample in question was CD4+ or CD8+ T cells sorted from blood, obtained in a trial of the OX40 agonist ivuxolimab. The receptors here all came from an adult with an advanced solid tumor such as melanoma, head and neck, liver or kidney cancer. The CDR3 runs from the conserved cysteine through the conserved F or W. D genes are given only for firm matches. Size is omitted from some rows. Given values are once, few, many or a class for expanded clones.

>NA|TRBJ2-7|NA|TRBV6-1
TGTGCCAGCAGTCGTGGGGTTTGGGACGAGCAGTACTTC
CASSRGVWDEQYF
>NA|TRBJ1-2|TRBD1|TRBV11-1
TGTGCCAGCAGCTTAGGATTTTGCAGGGGGCGCGGGCTTAGTGGCTACACCTTC
CASSLGFCRGRGLSGYTF
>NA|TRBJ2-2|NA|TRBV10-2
TGCGCCAGCAGTGAGCAGAACACCGGGGAGCTGTTTTTT
CASSEQNTGELFF
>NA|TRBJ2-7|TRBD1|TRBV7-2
TGTGCCAGCAGCTCCCGGGCCCCCAATTCAGGGGGAACTACTGGCGAGCAGTACTTC
CASSSRAPNSGGTTGEQYF
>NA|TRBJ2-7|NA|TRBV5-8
TGTGCCAGCAGCTCCCCCCAAACGGCCTCACCCTACGAGCAGTACTTC
CASSSPQTASPYEQYF
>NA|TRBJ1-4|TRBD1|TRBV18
TGTGCCAGCTCACCACAGGACAGGAGTGAAAAACTGTTTTTT
CASSPQDRSEKLFF
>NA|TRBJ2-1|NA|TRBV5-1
TGCGCCAGCAGCTTCCGTAGTGTGGACAATGAGCAGTTCTTC
CASSFRSVDNEQFF
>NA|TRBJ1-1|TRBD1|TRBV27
TGTGCCAGCAGTCCCCGGGACAGGGGTTACACTGAAGCTTTCTTT
CASSPRDRGYTEAFF
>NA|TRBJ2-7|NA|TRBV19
TGTGCCAGTAGTTACCGCACAGGGTTTTACGAGCAGTACTTC
CASSYRTGFYEQYF
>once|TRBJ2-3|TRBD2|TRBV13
TGTGCCAGCAGCTTAGGTGGCGGGAGGAGTGGCACAGATACGCAGTATTTT
CASSLGGGRSGTDTQYF
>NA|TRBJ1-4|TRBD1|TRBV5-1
TGCGCCAGCAGCTTTTCCGGGACAGAAAATGAAAAACTGTTTTTT
CASSFSGTENEKLFF
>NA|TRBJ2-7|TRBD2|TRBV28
TGTGCCAGCAGTAACCCCCAGTCCGGACTAGCGGGAGCCAGCTCCTACGAGCAGTACTTC
CASSNPQSGLAGASSYEQYF
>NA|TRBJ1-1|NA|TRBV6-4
TGTGCCAGCAGGGCACAGGGCGGGAACACTGGAGCTTTCTTT
CASRAQGGNTGAFF
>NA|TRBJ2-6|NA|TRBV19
TGTGCCAGTAGTGACCGCCGGGGCAGGGCAACGGCTGGGGCCAACGTCCTGACTTTC
CASSDRRGRATAGANVLTF
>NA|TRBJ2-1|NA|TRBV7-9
TGTGCCAGCAGCTCCCTCGCCCGATGGGGTGAGCAGTTCTTC
CASSSLARWGEQFF
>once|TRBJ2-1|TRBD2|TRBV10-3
TGTGCCATCAGTGAGTCACTAGCGGGAGGATCCTACAATGAGCAGTTCTTC
CAISESLAGGSYNEQFF
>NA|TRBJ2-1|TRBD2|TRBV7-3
TGTGCCAGCAGCTTAACGGGGACTAGCGGGAGTAATGAGCAGTTCTTC
CASSLTGTSGSNEQFF
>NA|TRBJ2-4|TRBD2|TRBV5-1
TGCGCCAGCAGCTTGGTTGCGGGAGGTTCGGGCATTCAGTACTTC
CASSLVAGGSGIQYF
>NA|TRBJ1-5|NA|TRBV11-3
TGTGCCAGCAGCTTAGTGGTCTGGGGTAGGCAGCCCCAGCATTTT
CASSLVVWGRQPQHF
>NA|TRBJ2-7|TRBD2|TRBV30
TGTGCCTGGAGGGACAAGGGACTAGCGGGAAAAGAGCAGTACTTC
CAWRDKGLAGKEQYF
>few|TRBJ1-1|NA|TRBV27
TGTGCCAGCAGTCCCCATATGACGGCCGGGAACACTGAAGCTTTCTTT
CASSPHMTAGNTEAFF
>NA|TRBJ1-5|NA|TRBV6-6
TGTGCCAGCAGCTTTGTACAGACAAGCAATCAGCCCCAGCATTTT
CASSFVQTSNQPQHF
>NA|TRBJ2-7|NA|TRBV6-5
TGTGCCAGCTACCGCGCGGATAGCTCCTACGAGCAGTACTTC
CASYRADSSYEQYF
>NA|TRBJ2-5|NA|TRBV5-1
TGCGCCAGCAGCCCTAATGGCGGGGGCACACAAGAGACCCAGTACTTC
CASSPNGGGTQETQYF
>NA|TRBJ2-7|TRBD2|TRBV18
TGTGCCAGCTCACCACCGATGACGACTAGCGCGTCCGAGCAGTACTTC
CASSPPMTTSASEQYF
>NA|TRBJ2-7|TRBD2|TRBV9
TGTGCCAGCAGCGTAGGGGCTAGCGGGAGTTGGCACGAGCAGTACTTC
CASSVGASGSWHEQYF
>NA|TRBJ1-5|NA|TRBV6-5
TGTGCCAGCATCCCAGACACGAGCAATCAGCCCCAGCATTTT
CASIPDTSNQPQHF
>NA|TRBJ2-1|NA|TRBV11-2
TGTGCCAGCAGCTCCTCGGGTAGCCCAGCCATGGTCTTC
CASSSSGSPAMVF
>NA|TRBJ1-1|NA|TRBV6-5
TGTGCCAGCAGTTGGAAAACACAGGGTCCTGAAGCTTTCTTT
CASSWKTQGPEAFF
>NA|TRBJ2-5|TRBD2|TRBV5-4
TGTGCCAGCAGCGCGAAGCGGGAGTTACAGACCCAGTACTTC
CASSAKRELQTQYF
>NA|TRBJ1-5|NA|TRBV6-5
TGTGCCAGCGGCCTGTATTGGGGCAATCAGCCCCAGCATTTT
CASGLYWGNQPQHF
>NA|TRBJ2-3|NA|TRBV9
TGTGCCAGCAGCCTGGGAGGCACAGATACGCAGTATTTT
CASSLGGTDTQYF
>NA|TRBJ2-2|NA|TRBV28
TGTGCCAGCAGTTTATTCGGGGAAGGCACCGGGGAGCTGTTTTTT
CASSLFGEGTGELFF
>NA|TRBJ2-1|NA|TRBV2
TGTGCCAGCAGCTATTTAGCACGGGGTGAGCAGTTCTTC
CASSYLARGEQFF
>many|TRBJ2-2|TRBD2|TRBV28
TGTGCCACCGGAGGAGGGACTAGCGGGACGCGAAGAACCGGGGAGCTGTTTTTT
CATGGGTSGTRRTGELFF
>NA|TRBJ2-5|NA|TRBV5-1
TGCGCCAGCAGCTTGGCCGGTGTAGACCAAGAGACCCAGTACTTC
CASSLAGVDQETQYF
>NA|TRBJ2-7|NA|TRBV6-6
TGTGCCAGCAGTCCAGGGAATATCGAGCAGTACTTC
CASSPGNIEQYF
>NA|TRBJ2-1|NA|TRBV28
TGTGCCAGCAGTTTAGGGCCCAGGAATGAGCAGTTCTTC
CASSLGPRNEQFF
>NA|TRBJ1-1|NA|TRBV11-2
TGTGCCAGCAGCCCGCAAGGGATTAACACTGAAGCTTTCTTT
CASSPQGINTEAFF
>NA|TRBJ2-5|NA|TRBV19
TGTGCCAGTAGTATAGGCGCGCAGCAGACCCAGTACTTC
CASSIGAQQTQYF